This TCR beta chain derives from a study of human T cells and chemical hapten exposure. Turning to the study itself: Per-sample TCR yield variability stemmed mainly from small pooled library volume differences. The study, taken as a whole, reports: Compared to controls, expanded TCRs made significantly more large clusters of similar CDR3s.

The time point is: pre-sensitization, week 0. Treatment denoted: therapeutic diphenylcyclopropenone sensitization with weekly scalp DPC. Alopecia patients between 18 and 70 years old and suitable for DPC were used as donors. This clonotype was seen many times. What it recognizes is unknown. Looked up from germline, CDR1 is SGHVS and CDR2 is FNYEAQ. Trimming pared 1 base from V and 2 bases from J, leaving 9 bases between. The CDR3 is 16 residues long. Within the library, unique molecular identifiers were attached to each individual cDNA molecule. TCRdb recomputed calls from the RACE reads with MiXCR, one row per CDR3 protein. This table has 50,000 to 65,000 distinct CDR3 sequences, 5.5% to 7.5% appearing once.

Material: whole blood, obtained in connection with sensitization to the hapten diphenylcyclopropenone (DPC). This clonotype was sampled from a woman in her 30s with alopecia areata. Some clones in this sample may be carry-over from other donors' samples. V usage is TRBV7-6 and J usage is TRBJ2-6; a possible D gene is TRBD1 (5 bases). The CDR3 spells CASSLGTQAGANVLTF. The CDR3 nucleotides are TGTGCCAGCAGCTTAGGGACACAGGCTGGGGCCAACGTCCTGACTTTC.